This record covers a single T cell receptor (beta chain). What it recognizes is unknown. The sample contains more than one DNA sequence encoding this CDR3. The V and J ends lost 6 bases and 3 bases, in that order; junction bases with no gene match: 4. Germline-derived CDR1 and CDR2 are LNHDA and SQIVND (reference sequence). The CDR3 has 13 amino acids. This entry comes from a study of shared clonotypes between healthy human individuals. Overall study: Used for every donor were three CD4 naive, three CD4 memory, two CD8 naive and one CD8 memory plate.

Notes on the study in general: Estimated richness was generally greater in naive than memory subsets. Across four donors, naive CD4 shared roughly 5.2%, naive CD8 3% to 3.5%, memory CD4 about 2.4%, memory CD8 more than 0.35%. Only blood samples were collected, and tissue repertoires likely differ.

Naive CD8 cells lacked CD45RO and underwent positive selection for CCR7, leaving out terminally differentiated effector memory CD45RA+ cells. Using immunoSEQ multiplex PCR, the repertoire was profiled, and TCRdb retains in-frame clones only, with some absent. The sample consists of hundreds of thousands of clones, 92% of them appearing once. The receptor's source is a young man in good health. Sequences were obtained from naive CD8+ T cells sorted from blood. V and J are TRBV19 and TRBJ2-7; 8 positions agree with TRBD1. In DNA form, the CDR3 reads TGTGCCAGTAGCCCCGGGACAGGCTACGAGCAGTACTTC. Its protein product is CASSPGTGYEQYF.